The TCR beta chain under discussion was sequenced for a study of cytomegalovirus exposure and HLA in healthy donors. Of note for this clone: Its target is not known.

The study's findings and limits: A later analysis linked a missense variant in DCLRE1C to the trimming of TCR beta V and J genes.

Both 60 Vbeta primers and 13 Jbeta primers went into the PCR. TCRdb keeps only in-frame clones here, not all; method: immunoSEQ multiplex PCR. The profile shows about 90,000 clones, approximately 84% of them singletons. This CDR3 is 14 amino acids long. Per germline, CDR1 MNHNS and CDR2 SASEGT. After removal of 6 bases from V and 6 bases from J, the junction contained 5 bases not matched to a gene. The TCR comes from a young man in good health and CMV-seronegative. The chain combines TRBV6-1 with TRBJ1-1; 12 nucleotides match TRBD1. Material for sequencing was PBMCs. The CDR3 protein is CASRGDRGHPEAFF. CDR3 nucleotide sequence: TGTGCCAGCAGGGGGGACAGGGGGCATCCTGAAGCTTTCTTT.